This T cell receptor (beta chain) comes out of a study of blood T cells in healthy people across ages. Peripheral blood from each donor was collected in a volume of roughly 9.8 milliliters. V lost 3 bases to trimming and J lost 0 bases, with 9 bases between them. The CDR3 length is 15 residues. Looked up from germline, CDR1 is LGHDT and CDR2 is YNNKEL (reference sequence). With a J-beta primer mix and a sample-barcoded 5' primer, a second PCR ran 7 to 11 cycles. TCRdb used MiXCR to reprocess the 5' RACE reads, holding one entry per CDR3 protein. This sample yields some 700,000 distinct CDR3 sequences, of which 43% are seen a single time; roughly 19% belongs to the top ten.

The source material was blood. This clonotype was obtained from a woman aged 55-70 years in good health. V usage is TRBV3-1 and J usage is TRBJ2-1; D not resolved. In nucleotides, the CDR3 is TGTGCCAGCAGCCAGCCGATCAGCTCCTACAATGAGCAGTTCTTC. Translation gives CASSQPISSYNEQFF.